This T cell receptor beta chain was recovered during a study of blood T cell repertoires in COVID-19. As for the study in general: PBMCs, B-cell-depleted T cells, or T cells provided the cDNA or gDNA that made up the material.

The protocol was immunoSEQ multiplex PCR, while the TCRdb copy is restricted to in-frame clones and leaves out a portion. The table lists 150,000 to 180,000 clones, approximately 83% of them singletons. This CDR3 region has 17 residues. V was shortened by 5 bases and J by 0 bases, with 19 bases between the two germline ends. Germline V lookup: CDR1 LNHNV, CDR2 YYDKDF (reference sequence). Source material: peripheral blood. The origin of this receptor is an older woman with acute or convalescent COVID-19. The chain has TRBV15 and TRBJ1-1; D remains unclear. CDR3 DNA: TGTGCCACCAGCCCAGAAACAGATACGATGATGAACACTGAAGCTTTCTTT. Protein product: CATSPETDTMMNTEAFF.